Listed below are T cell receptor beta chains from one sample, sequenced in a study of cytomegalovirus exposure and HLA in healthy donors. Assay used: immunoSEQ multiplex PCR; TCRdb lists only in-frame clones, some missing. Here the sample spans 250,000 to 300,000 clones, 90% being singletons. The source material was PBMCs. Source of these receptors: a young woman in good health and CMV-seronegative. Both conserved end residues are part of each CDR3. A D gene is named only where the DNA matches it firmly. Size is stated for part of the rows, as once, few or many counts, or as a class when the clone is expanded.

TRBJ1-3	TRBV6-5	-	TRBD1	CASSSRDSRGNTIYF	TGTGCCAGCAGTTCGCGGGACAGCCGAGGAAACACCATATATTTT
TRBJ2-5	TRBV6-6	-	-	CASSLPGFQETQYF	TGTGCCAGCAGCCTACCCGGGTTCCAAGAGACCCAGTACTTC
TRBJ2-2	TRBV19	-	-	CASRGTAYGELFF	TGTGCCAGTCGCGGGACAGCGTACGGGGAGCTGTTTTTT
TRBJ1-1	TRBV4-1	-	TRBD1	CASRIQGVGATEAFF	TGCGCCAGCAGGATCCAGGGGGTAGGGGCCACTGAAGCTTTCTTT
TRBJ2-5	TRBV7-9	-	TRBD1	CASSLGAGGYQETQYF	TGTGCCAGCAGCTTAGGGGCAGGGGGATACCAAGAGACCCAGTACTTC
TRBJ1-4	TRBV2	-	TRBD1	CASSQTGVNEKLFF	TGTGCCAGCAGTCAGACAGGGGTTAATGAAAAACTGTTTTTT
TRBJ2-1	TRBV28	-	-	CASSFLGARHEQFF	TGTGCCAGCAGTTTTTTGGGGGCGAGGCATGAGCAGTTCTTC
TRBJ2-7	TRBV7-9	-	-	CASSSDYRSSYEQYF	TGTGCCAGCAGCTCCGACTACCGCAGCTCCTACGAGCAGTACTTC
TRBJ1-1	TRBV7-3	once	-	CASSGDGTPNTEAFF	TGTGCCAGCAGCGGGGATGGGACACCGAACACTGAAGCTTTCTTT
TRBJ2-3	TRBV4-1	once	TRBD1	CASSQLDRGSTDTQYF	TGCGCCAGCAGCCAACTGGACAGGGGAAGCACAGATACGCAGTATTTT
TRBJ2-5	TRBV15	-	TRBD2	CATSRDLSGGADRDF	TGTGCCACCAGCAGAGATCTCAGCGGGGGGGCCGATCGTGACTTC
TRBJ2-1	TRBV18	-	TRBD1	CASSPPTRGQDNEQFF	TGTGCCAGCTCACCACCGACAAGGGGACAGGACAATGAGCAGTTCTTC
TRBJ2-7	TRBV27	-	-	CASSLGQTFLYEQYF	TGTGCCAGCAGTTTAGGACAGACCTTCCTCTACGAGCAGTACTTC
TRBJ1-5	TRBV18	few	-	CASSPVAGGQPQHF	TGTGCCAGCTCACCAGTGGCAGGAGGTCAGCCCCAGCATTTT
TRBJ1-1	TRBV4-1	-	-	CASSRVSEGFTEAFF	TGCGCCAGCAGCCGGGTTTCGGAGGGGTTCACTGAAGCTTTCTTT
TRBJ2-1	TRBV25-1	-	-	CASSPSRVNEQFF	TGTGCCAGCAGCCCAAGCCGGGTCAATGAGCAGTTCTTC
TRBJ2-5	TRBV28	-	TRBD1	CASSPRGQEETQYF	TGTGCCAGCAGCCCAAGAGGACAGGAAGAGACCCAGTACTTC
TRBJ1-1	TRBV29-1	-	-	CSARDTEAFF	TGCAGCGCGCGGGACACTGAAGCTTTCTTT
TRBJ1-2	TRBV4-1	-	TRBD1	CASSPGTANYGYTF	TGCGCCAGCAGCCCAGGGACAGCTAACTATGGCTACACCTTC
TRBJ2-2	TRBV4-1	-	TRBD1	CASSLSTTGEADSTGELFF	TGCGCCAGCAGCCTAAGTACGACAGGGGAGGCGGATAGCACCGGGGAGCTGTTTTTT
TRBJ2-5	TRBV27	-	TRBD2	CASSPRLAGKETQYF	TGTGCCAGCAGTCCTCGACTAGCGGGGAAAGAGACCCAGTACTTC
TRBJ1-2	TRBV6-6	-	-	CASRSGLQRHGYTF	TGTGCCAGCAGGTCTGGCCTACAGCGGCATGGCTACACCTTC
TRBJ2-5	TRBV27	-	TRBD1	CASSRQGDLVETQYF	TGTGCCAGCAGCCGACAGGGCGATCTGGTGGAGACCCAGTACTTC
TRBJ1-2	TRBV5-6	-	-	CASSLAGNNYGYTF	TGTGCCAGCAGCTTGGCAGGCAATAACTATGGCTACACCTTC
TRBJ1-1	TRBV20-1	-	-	CSAEQGTEAFF	TGCAGTGCTGAACAGGGCACTGAAGCTTTCTTT
TRBJ1-1	TRBV5-1	-	-	CASSLVETEAFF	TGCGCCAGCAGCTTGGTAGAGACTGAAGCTTTCTTT
TRBJ2-1	TRBV28	-	-	CASNPPGLDYNEQFF	TGTGCCAGCAATCCACCGGGACTGGACTACAATGAGCAGTTCTTC